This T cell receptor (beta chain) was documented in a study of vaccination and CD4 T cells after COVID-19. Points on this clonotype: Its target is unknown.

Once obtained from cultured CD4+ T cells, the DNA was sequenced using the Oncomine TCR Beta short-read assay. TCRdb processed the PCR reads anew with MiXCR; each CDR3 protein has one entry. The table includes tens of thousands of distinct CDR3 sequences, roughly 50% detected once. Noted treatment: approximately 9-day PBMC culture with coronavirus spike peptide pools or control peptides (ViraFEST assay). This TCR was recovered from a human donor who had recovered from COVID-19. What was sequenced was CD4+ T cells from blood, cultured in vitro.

The CDR3 DNA sequence: TGTGCCAGCAGTGATATTCCCGGAGCCAATCAGCCCCAGCATTTT. This sequence encodes CASSDIPGANQPQHF. The chain has TRBV6-1 and TRBJ1-5; D is unclear. Germline CDR1 is MNHNS and CDR2 is SASEGT. The CDR3 is 15 amino acids. V shed 3 bases and J shed 3 bases, with 12 bases lying between them.